Each of the 31 T cell receptor beta chains below was sequenced from the same sample in a study of blood T cell repertoires in COVID-19. Generated by immunoSEQ multiplex PCR, the TCRdb table keeps only in-frame clones and is missing some. This table has approximately 250,000 clones, approximately 85% appearing once. The sample was PBMCs or T cells enriched from blood (not recorded which). The receptors come from a woman aged 50 to 60 with acute COVID-19.

V is TRBV18 and J is TRBJ1-4; TRBD1 agrees at 7 bases. The CDR3 runs to 16 residues. Germline values: CDR1 KGHSH, CDR2 LQKENI. V lost 0 bases and J lost 3; bases outside the gene matches: 4. The CDR3 nucleotides read TGTGCCAGCTCACCACCGGAAGGGGGCCCTAATGAAAAACTGTTTTTT. The encoded protein is CASSPPEGGPNEKLFF.

This clone was recorded once. V usage is TRBV29-1 and J usage is TRBJ1-2; 7 nucleotides agree with TRBD1. Germline CDR1 is SQVTM and CDR2 is ANQGSEA. The trim removed 5 bases at V and 4 bases at J, leaving 4 bases unmatched. CDR3 size: 12 residues. For the CDR3, the DNA is TGCAGCGTTCGACAGGGACCCTATGGCTACACCTTC. It translates to CSVRQGPYGYTF.

The V gene is TRBV2, the J gene TRBJ2-3; 7 positions match TRBD2. Losses at the gene ends were 4 bases for V and 0 bases for J; bases not matched to a gene: 4. The CDR3 is 15 amino acids. The germline V gene encodes CDR1 SNHLY and CDR2 FYNNEI. CDR3 in amino acids: CASSGGGISTDTQYF. Written as DNA, the CDR3 is TGTGCCAGCAGTGGGGGGGGAATTAGCACAGATACGCAGTATTTT.

The chain links TRBV30 to TRBJ1-5, with unresolved D. The CDR3 covers 14 residues. The germline V gene has CDR1 GTSNPN and CDR2 SVGIG (reference sequence). With 1 base removed from V and 0 bases from J, the gap between germline ends came to 7 bases. DNA for the CDR3: TGTGCCTGGAGTGGGGCACCTAGCAATCAGCCCCAGCATTTT. Amino acids: CAWSGAPSNQPQHF.

The chain joins TRBV10-2 to TRBJ1-2; D is unclear. The CDR3 runs 13 residues. V lost 0 bases and J 8 bases, leaving 10 bases between the germline ends. The V gene's germline CDR1 is WSHSY and CDR2 SAAADI. The CDR3 DNA reads TGCGCCAGCAGTGAGTCGAGCGGTTACGGCTACACCTTC. It specifies CASSESSGYGYTF.

The chain recombines TRBV2 with TRBJ2-2, with 10 bases that match TRBD1. The CDR3 spans 16 residues. The germline V gene has CDR1 SNHLY and CDR2 FYNNEI. Trimming at V came to 7 bases and at J to 2 bases, leaving 7 bases not matched to a gene. For the CDR3, the DNA is TGTGCCAGCAAAGGGACAGGGGCCCGAAACACCGGGGAGCTGTTTTTT. Protein sequence: CASKGTGARNTGELFF.

V gene TRBV7-9 combines with J gene TRBJ1-1; D gene uncertain. This CDR3 comprises 13 residues. Trimming took 1 base from V and 7 from J, leaving 10 bases between them. Germline CDR1 reads SEHNR; CDR2 reads FQNEAQ (reference sequence). The CDR3 bases are TGTGCCAGCAGCTTAGACCGCAGGAATGAAGCTTTCTTT. Residues: CASSLDRRNEAFF.

The V and J genes are TRBV5-1 and TRBJ1-6; TRBD1 might be the D (6 bases). The CDR3 has 14 residues. V was shortened by 4 bases and J by 12 bases, with 17 bases between the two germline ends. Germline-derived CDR1 and CDR2 are SGHRS and YFSETQ. The CDR3 sequence: CASSPRGGGEPLHF. CDR3 DNA sequence: TGCGCCAGCAGCCCCCGCGGGGGGGGCGAACCCCTCCACTTT.

The chain is built from TRBV19 and TRBJ2-4; 8 bases are a match to TRBD2. V was clipped by 3 bases and J by 3 bases; unmatched bases: 13. CDR1 and CDR2 (germline): LNHDA, SQIVND (reference sequence). This CDR3 has 18 residues. The CDR3 nucleotides are TGTGCCAGTAGTATCCTCCCCGCCGGGGGGGCTGGCAAAAACATTCAGTACTTC. Its translation: CASSILPAGGAGKNIQYF.

The CDR3 nucleotides read TGTGCCAGCAGAAACCAGGTGGACACTGAAGCTTTCTTT. Amino acids: CASRNQVDTEAFF. This chain links TRBV12-3 or TRBV12-4 with TRBJ1-1; D remains ambiguous. Trimming left V 6 bases short and J 3 bases short, with 11 bases between. The CDR3 is 13 residues long.

The gene calls are TRBV30 and TRBJ2-2, with unresolved D. There are 17 residues in the CDR3. V was cut by 5 bases and J by 6 bases, with 25 bases left in between. CDR1 GTSNPN and CDR2 SVGIG come from the germline V gene (reference sequence). CDR3 protein: CAWGPVYSRRGAGELFF. The CDR3 nucleotides are TGTGCCTGGGGTCCCGTCTACTCGCGGCGTGGAGCCGGGGAGCTGTTTTTT.

The chain recombines TRBV7-3 with TRBJ2-1; TRBD2 agrees at 9 bases. The CDR3 totals 15 residues. Germline trimming cut 4 bases from V and 8 bases from J; bases unmatched to any gene: 9. Germline V gene sequence: CDR1 SGHTA, CDR2 FQGTGA. Here the CDR3 reads CASSSGLAFTHEQFF. CDR3 DNA sequence: TGTGCCAGCAGCTCCGGACTAGCGTTCACTCATGAGCAGTTCTTC.

This clone turned up a few times. J is TRBJ2-1 and V is TRBV27, with 10 bases that match TRBD2. Germline V lookup: CDR1 MNHEY, CDR2 SMNVEV (reference sequence). The CDR3 is 13 residues long. Trimming took 6 bases from V and 9 from J; bases not matched to a gene: 5. CDR3 sequence: CASREAGGSEQFF. CDR3 DNA: TGTGCCAGCAGGGAAGCGGGGGGGAGTGAGCAGTTCTTC.

The chain joins TRBV4-1 to TRBJ1-2, with D perhaps matching TRBD1 (6 bases). Germline V gene sequence: CDR1 MGHRA, CDR2 YSYEKL. The CDR3 loop spans 15 amino acids. Trimming stripped 2 bases from V and 1 base from J, with 11 bases between. The CDR3: CASSQPDRFNYGYTF. The CDR3 bases are TGCGCCAGCAGCCAACCCGACAGGTTTAACTATGGCTACACCTTC.

The chain is built from TRBV3-1 (or the pseudogene TRBV3-2) and TRBJ1-4, with D possibly matching TRBD1 (5 bases). The CDR3 consists of 15 residues. Trimming removed 3 bases at V and 7 bases at J, with 15 bases between. Germline V gene data show CDR1 as LGHDT and CDR2 as YNNKEL (reference sequence). The CDR3 nucleotides read TGTGCCAGCAGCCAGCGGGGACTAGTAGGTGAAAAACTGTTTTTT. Translation gives CASSQRGLVGEKLFF.

CDR3 in DNA: TGTGCCAGCAGTTACTCTATCCTAGGTGAGCAGTTCTTC. Its translation is CASSYSILGEQFF. The V and J genes are TRBV6-5 and TRBJ2-1; D unclear. Trimming left V 0 bases short and J 9 bases short, with 9 bases between. There are 13 residues in the CDR3. CDR1 is MNHEY, CDR2 SVGAGI, per germline.

This clone has just one count. The chain uses TRBV10-3 and TRBJ2-5; 9 nucleotides agree with TRBD1. This CDR3 is 14 amino acids long. Germline values: CDR1 ENHRY, CDR2 SYGVKD. Germline trimming cut 6 bases from V and 5 bases from J; bases unmatched to any gene: 7. CDR3 region: CAIRRQGELETQYF. Here the CDR3 DNA reads TGTGCCATCAGACGACAGGGGGAGTTGGAGACCCAGTACTTC.

V is TRBV7-9 and J is TRBJ1-5; 9 nucleotides line up with TRBD1. Germline V gives CDR1 SEHNR, CDR2 FQNEAQ (reference sequence). The CDR3 is made up of 13 amino acids. J was trimmed by 9 bases and V by 5 bases; bases with no gene match: 5. The DNA for the CDR3 is TGTGCCAGCAGCCCGGACAGGGGTGCGCCCCAGCATTTT. This sequence encodes CASSPDRGAPQHF.

As DNA, the CDR3 is TGCGCCAGCAGATTACAGGGGGCGCAGTACAATGAGCAGTTCTTC. Amino acid sequence: CASRLQGAQYNEQFF. J is TRBJ2-1 and V is TRBV5-1, with 9 bases fitting TRBD1. The CDR3 consists of 15 residues. CDR1 and CDR2 from the germline V gene are SGHRS and YFSETQ. Trimming cost V 5 bases and J 4 bases; bases outside gene matches: 7.

The CDR3 DNA sequence: TGTGCCAGCAGTTCGAAGGCGGTTAATGAAAAACTGTTTTTT. Translated, it gives CASSSKAVNEKLFF. The rearrangement uses TRBV6-5 and TRBJ1-4; no clear D. The CDR3 runs to 14 residues. Trimming removed 4 bases from V and 4 bases from J, with 10 bases in between. Germline CDR1 MNHEY, CDR2 SVGAGI.

The V and J genes are TRBV5-1 and TRBJ1-6; TRBD1 agrees at 9 bases. V was clipped by 4 bases and J by 7 bases; unmatched bases: 6. The germline V gene encodes CDR1 SGHRS and CDR2 YFSETQ. The CDR3 extends over 15 amino acids. The CDR3 here is CASSEQTGGNSPLHF. CDR3 DNA: TGCGCCAGCAGCGAACAGACAGGGGGGAATTCACCCCTCCACTTT.

The chain carries TRBV7-3 and TRBJ2-3; maybe TRBD1 (5 bases). Germline lookup yields CDR1 SGHTA and CDR2 FQGTGA. Between the trimmed V and J ends, which lost 2 bases and 3 bases, there was a span of 9 bases. CDR3 size: 14 residues. The CDR3 reads CASSLGAYTDTQYF. Here the CDR3 DNA reads TGTGCCAGCAGCTTAGGGGCGTATACAGATACGCAGTATTTT. Together with reference TRBV7-3 and TRBJ2-3, the CDR3 gives the full variable domain: GAGVSQTPSNKVTEKGKYVELRCDPISGHTALYWYRQSLGQGPEFLIYFQGTGAADDSGLPNDRFFAVRPEGSVSTLKIQRTERGDSAVYLCASSLGAYTDTQYFGPGTRLTVL.

The chain carries TRBV30 and TRBJ2-1; 7 nucleotides align to TRBD2. In germline, CDR1 is GTSNPN, CDR2 SVGIG (reference sequence). The V segment lost 0 bases and the J segment 3 bases; nucleotides outside the gene matches: 5. This CDR3 spans 15 amino acids. CDR3 region: CAWSVRGELYNEQFF. DNA of the CDR3: TGTGCCTGGAGTGTACGGGGGGAACTCTACAATGAGCAGTTCTTC.

In its sample, this clone was seen a few times. The chain links TRBV19 to TRBJ2-2, with D perhaps matching TRBD1 (5 bases). The germline V gene encodes CDR1 LNHDA and CDR2 SQIVND (reference sequence). The CDR3 is made up of 15 amino acids. The V and J ends lost 3 bases and 2 bases respectively, with 10 bases between them. Written as DNA, the CDR3 is TGTGCCAGTAGTATGGGGCTATCCAACACCGGGGAGCTGTTTTTT. Amino acids: CASSMGLSNTGELFF.

There are a few counts of this clone. The chain has TRBV9 and TRBJ1-3; 8 bases map to TRBD1. The ends lost 2 bases at V and 7 bases at J; junction bases unmatched: 11. Germline assignment: CDR1 SGDLS and CDR2 YYNGEE. The CDR3 has 16 amino acids. CDR3 residues: CASSVSGQGNSNTIYF. The CDR3 DNA reads as TGTGCCAGCAGCGTTTCCGGACAGGGTAACTCGAACACCATATATTTT.

The chain employs TRBV10-3 and TRBJ1-1; TRBD1 might be the D (5 bases). The CDR3 totals 12 residues. Germline lookup yields CDR1 ENHRY and CDR2 SYGVKD. V gave up 10 bases and J gave up 4 bases, with 13 bases separating them. The CDR3: CATTGDGTEAFF. The DNA of the CDR3 is TGTGCCACTACGGGGGACGGCACTGAAGCTTTCTTT.

This chain links TRBV5-8 with TRBJ2-1, with D maybe TRBD1 (5 bases). The CDR3 is 14 amino acids. The ends were cut back, 10 bases at V and 4 bases at J, with 18 bases in the middle. Germline CDR1 reads SGHTS; CDR2 reads YDEGEE. The CDR3, as DNA: TGTGCCTCTCAGAGGAAGGGGATTTACAATGAGCAGTTCTTC. This gives the protein CASQRKGIYNEQFF.

This rearrangement joins TRBV4-1 to TRBJ1-6; TRBD1 agrees at 7 bases. The CDR3 loop spans 15 amino acids. Per germline, CDR1 MGHRA and CDR2 YSYEKL. With V trimmed by 2 bases and J by 6 bases, 4 bases remained unmatched. This CDR3 is CASSQPDRSNSPLHF. The DNA for the CDR3 is TGCGCCAGCAGCCAACCGGACAGGTCTAATTCACCCCTCCACTTT.

For this clone: Other DNA sequences of this sample code for an identical CDR3. This chain links TRBV27 with TRBJ1-1; 8 nucleotides agree with TRBD1. V shed 5 bases, J shed 1 base, and the junction held 6 bases outside the gene matches. The germline gives CDR1 MNHEY, CDR2 SMNVEV (reference sequence). The CDR3 length is 15 residues. The CDR3 coding sequence is TGTGCCAGCAGTCCAAGACAGGGGTGGAACACTGAAGCTTTCTTT. Translating it yields CASSPRQGWNTEAFF.

V and J are TRBV5-1 and TRBJ2-3, with TRBD2 identical over 8 bases. CDR3 length equals 16 residues. From germline, CDR1 is SGHRS and CDR2 YFSETQ. V was pared by 10 bases and J by 6 bases, with 19 bases of the junction left unmatched. CDR3 coding DNA: TGCGCCTCCCGGGAGGGTAGATCGTCGCGAACGGATACGCAGTATTTT. Its protein is CASREGRSSRTDTQYF.

This clone was observed once. J is TRBJ1-5 and V is TRBV19; 7 nucleotides agree with TRBD1. CDR3 length equals 14 residues. The ends lost 6 bases at V and 6 bases at J; junction bases unmatched: 8. Germline V lookup: CDR1 LNHDA, CDR2 SQIVND (reference sequence). CDR3 DNA sequence: TGTGCCAGTAGCCACGACAGGGCTGTTCAGCCCCAGCATTTT. Encoded protein: CASSHDRAVQPQHF.